This T cell receptor (beta chain) emerged from a study of Graves' ophthalmopathy and Graves' hyperthyroidism. This clonotype is a singleton in its sample. Stable hyperthyroidism meant no ophthalmopathy within 18 months of follow-up. Enrolled hyperthyroidism patients had a new diagnosis, a duration under 2 months, and an age of 18 to 65. The diagnostic workup employed clinical symptoms, serum thyroxine, TRAb, thyroid ultrasound and orbital computed tomography. From germline, CDR1 is LGHNT and CDR2 FRNRAP. The CDR3 extends over 12 amino acids. V gave up 5 bases and J gave up 7 bases, with 11 bases separating them. The TCR beta CDR3 regions underwent amplification from RNA transcripts. Following a first-round RT-PCR that used HTBI primers, a second-round multiplex PCR was carried out. TCRdb re-called the multiplex PCR reads with MiXCR, one entry per CDR3 protein. The sample records hundreds of thousands of distinct CDR3 sequences, around 20% being singletons.

Sequencing used peripheral blood. The V gene is TRBV12-5, the J gene TRBJ2-5; D is ambiguous. This receptor was obtained from a woman younger than 35 with stable Graves' hyperthyroidism. In DNA, the CDR3 is TGTGCTAGTGGTCCCCCGGCAGGGACCCAGTACTTC. Residues: CASGPPAGTQYF.